This passage covers 26 T cell receptor beta chains from one sample sequenced in a study of T cell responses to AZD1222 COVID-19 vaccine. Profiled with immunoSEQ multiplex PCR; TCRdb holds only in-frame clones, not every one. This repertoire shows about 110,000 clones, less than 95% found once; its top ten account for around 8%. The sequenced sample was peripheral blood, obtained 28 days after the second AZD1222 dose. The receptors shown here come from an adult who received the AZD1222 COVID-19 vaccine.

The rearrangement joins TRBV4-1 to TRBJ2-2, with TRBD1 matching over 8 bases. There are 17 residues in the CDR3. Germline CDR1 is MGHRA and CDR2 is YSYEKL. With V trimmed by 0 bases and J by 1 base, 4 bases remained unmatched. The CDR3 reads CASSQEGDRQNTGELFF. The DNA of the CDR3 is TGCGCCAGCAGCCAAGAGGGGGACAGGCAGAACACCGGGGAGCTGTTTTTT.

CDR3 in amino acids: CASSVRLHEQYF. The CDR3, as DNA: TGTGCCAGCAGTGTGAGGCTGCACGAGCAGTACTTC. This chain connects TRBV7-2 to TRBJ2-7, with unresolved D. This CDR3 spans 12 amino acids. From germline, CDR1 is SGHTA and CDR2 FQGNSA. V was clipped by 6 bases and J by 5 bases, with 11 bases between them.

In DNA form, the CDR3 reads TGTGCCAGCCCCCAAAAGGTGTCAGGGAATAACTATGGCTACACCTTC. Translating gives CASPQKVSGNNYGYTF. The chain links TRBV2 to TRBJ1-2; a weak D match, TRBD1 (5 bases). The CDR3 extends over 16 amino acids. V lost 8 bases and J 1 base, leaving 20 bases between the germline ends. Per germline, CDR1 SNHLY and CDR2 FYNNEI.

V and J are TRBV19 and TRBJ1-2; possibly TRBD1 for D (6 bases). The CDR3 covers 15 residues. CDR1 and CDR2 (germline): LNHDA, SQIVND (reference sequence). V was cut by 2 bases and J by 0 bases, with 10 bases left in between. CDR3 residues: CASSIIGQPNYGYTF. CDR3 coding DNA: TGTGCCAGTAGTATAATTGGACAGCCTAACTATGGCTACACCTTC.

The chain employs TRBV28 and TRBJ1-3; no clear D gene. Germline CDR1 is MDHEN and CDR2 is SYDVKM. CDR3 length: 12 residues. V dropped 7 bases and J dropped 5 bases, with 9 bases sitting between them. CDR3 residues: CASMEERNTIYF. CDR3 nucleotide sequence: TGTGCCAGCATGGAGGAGCGAAACACCATATATTTT.

The genes are TRBV11-2 and TRBJ2-3; TRBD2 might be the D (6 bases). This CDR3 is 12 amino acids long. Deletions cut 10 bases from V and 4 bases from J, with 12 bases between. CDR1 and CDR2 from the germline V gene are SGHAT and FQNNGV. In DNA form, the CDR3 reads TGTGCCACACAGGCTAGCGCAGATACGCAGTATTTT. Amino acids: CATQASADTQYF. Full variable domain (outside the CDR3, taken from reference TRBV11-2 and TRBJ2-3): EAGVAQSPRYKIIEKRQSVAFWCNPISGHATLYWYQQILGQGPKLLIQFQNNGVVDDSQLPKDRFSAERLKGVDSTLKIQPAKLEDSAVYLCATQASADTQYFGPGTRLTVL.

V is TRBV5-5 and J is TRBJ1-5, with TRBD1 matching over 7 bases. J was trimmed by 2 bases and V by 1 base; bases with no gene match: 9. The length of the CDR3 is 17 residues. CDR1 is SGHKS, CDR2 YYEKEE, per germline (reference sequence). CDR3 coding DNA: TGTGCCAGCAGCTTGACCCTGACAGGGTCTGGCAATCAGCCCCAGCATTTT. This sequence encodes CASSLTLTGSGNQPQHF.

This chain connects TRBV5-1 to TRBJ2-3, with 9 bases identical to TRBD2. The CDR3 has 14 residues. With 3 bases clipped from V and 5 bases from J, the junction kept 4 bases outside the gene matches. Germline CDR1 is SGHRS and CDR2 is YFSETQ. The CDR3 loop reads CASSSGLAQDTQYF. The CDR3, as DNA: TGCGCCAGCAGCTCAGGACTAGCGCAAGATACGCAGTATTTT.

The V and J genes are TRBV29-1 and TRBJ1-3; D is unresolved. V was trimmed by 6 bases and J by 4 bases, leaving 10 bases between them. Germline V gives CDR1 SQVTM, CDR2 ANQGSEA. This CDR3 has 12 residues. Here the CDR3 reads CSVVGAGNTIYF. The CDR3 DNA follows: TGCAGCGTAGTGGGTGCGGGAAACACCATATATTTT.

The chain employs TRBV30 and TRBJ1-6; D remains unclear. The CDR3 sequence is 12 residues long. V was trimmed by 0 bases and J by 13 bases, leaving 10 bases between them. Per germline, CDR1 GTSNPN and CDR2 SVGIG (reference sequence). In DNA, the CDR3 is TGTGCCTGGAGTGTAACGGTGGGCCCCCTCCACTTT. Residues: CAWSVTVGPLHF.

J is TRBJ2-7 and V is TRBV4-1; weak D call: TRBD2 (5 bases). Trimming pared 4 bases from V and 3 bases from J, leaving 19 bases between. This CDR3 has 16 amino acids. Germline CDR1 MGHRA, CDR2 YSYEKL. The CDR3 DNA is TGCGCCAGCAGCCCAATCGGAAGGCAGACTAACTACGAGCAGTACTTC. Amino acids: CASSPIGRQTNYEQYF.

The rearrangement joins TRBV10-3 to TRBJ1-1, with D unresolved. Deletions cut 4 bases from V and 0 bases from J, with 9 bases between. The CDR3 loop spans 14 amino acids. CDR1 and CDR2 from the germline V gene are ENHRY and SYGVKD. CDR3 sequence reads: CAISGSGMNTEAFF. The CDR3 DNA is TGTGCCATCAGTGGATCCGGGATGAACACTGAAGCTTTCTTT.

This chain connects TRBV19 to TRBJ2-7, with unresolved D. The V end was cut by 2 bases, the J end by 1 base, with 9 bases between. The CDR3 extends over 14 amino acids. Germline CDR1 reads LNHDA; CDR2 reads SQIVND (reference sequence). The CDR3 loop reads CASSIKLRSYEQYF. DNA of the CDR3: TGTGCCAGTAGTATAAAATTGCGATCCTACGAGCAGTACTTC.

The CDR3 protein is CASSQEYEKLFF. For the CDR3, the DNA is TGTGCCAGCAGCCAAGAGTATGAAAAACTGTTTTTT. The gene calls are TRBV3-1 (or the pseudogene TRBV3-2) and TRBJ1-4, with unresolved D. Germline CDR1 reads LGHDT; CDR2 reads YNNKEL (reference sequence). This CDR3 has 12 amino acids. The V gene lost 0 bases and the J gene lost 6 bases, with 2 bases spanning the gap.

The chain uses TRBV7-2 and TRBJ1-2, with D possibly TRBD1 on 6 matching bases. This CDR3 has 14 amino acids. Germline V gene lookup returns CDR1 SGHTA and CDR2 FQGNSA. Between the trimmed V and J ends, which lost 3 bases and 8 bases, there was a span of 16 bases. CDR3 nucleotides: TGTGCCAGCAGCTTGGGGGGCGCGTGGGGAGGCTACACCTTC. It specifies CASSLGGAWGGYTF.

This chain connects TRBV5-1 to TRBJ2-1, with TRBD2 identical over 8 bases. With V trimmed by 0 bases and J by 3 bases, 5 bases remained unmatched. The CDR3 length is 16 residues. Germline values: CDR1 SGHRS, CDR2 YFSETQ. CDR3 nucleotide sequence: TGCGCCAGCAGCTTGGCCCGGGGGGGCGGCTACAATGAGCAGTTCTTC. Amino acids: CASSLARGGGYNEQFF.

The chain combines TRBV7-9 with TRBJ2-1, with D tentatively TRBD1 (6 bases). The CDR3 loop spans 16 amino acids. The V end lost 5 bases, the J end lost 1 base, and 15 bases lay between the germline ends. Germline CDR1 reads SEHNR; CDR2 reads FQNEAQ (reference sequence). The CDR3 coding sequence is TGTGCCAGCAGCCCCCCCTCAGGGACATCCTACAATGAGCAGTTCTTC. It codes for CASSPPSGTSYNEQFF.

This chain uses TRBV15 with TRBJ1-2; D gene unclear. The germline V and J ends were trimmed by 0 bases and 8 bases, with 7 bases remaining between them. CDR1 is LNHNV, CDR2 YYDKDF, per germline (reference sequence). The CDR3 sequence is 12 residues long. CDR3 loop: CATSRETKGYTF. The CDR3 DNA is TGTGCCACCAGCAGAGAAACGAAAGGCTACACCTTC.

The rearrangement uses TRBV9 and TRBJ2-5; D is unresolved. V was pared by 3 bases and J by 3 bases, with 12 bases between. Germline CDR1 and CDR2: SGDLS and YYNGEE. The CDR3 length is 14 residues. The CDR3 coding sequence is TGTGCCAGCAGCGACCATCTGGAAAAAGAGACCCAGTACTTC. It specifies CASSDHLEKETQYF.

A few counts support this clone. This chain links TRBV7-9 with TRBJ1-5; the match to TRBD1 covers 7 bases. Germline CDR1 reads SEHNR; CDR2 reads FQNEAQ (reference sequence). Trimming cost V 5 bases and J 1 base; bases outside gene matches: 17. The CDR3 sequence is 19 residues long. CDR3 in amino acids: CASSQWGRQGDWSNQPQHF. CDR3 in DNA: TGTGCCAGCAGCCAGTGGGGCCGACAGGGCGATTGGAGCAATCAGCCCCAGCATTTT.

This chain links TRBV9 with TRBJ1-3, with D perhaps TRBD1 (6 bases). Trimming shortened V by 0 bases and J by 3 bases, and 10 bases separated the two germline ends. This CDR3 region has 15 residues. CDR1 SGDLS and CDR2 YYNGEE come from the germline V gene. In nucleotides, the CDR3 is TGTGCCAGCAGCGTAGGGGGGGCCATTGGAAACACCATATATTTT. It is translated as CASSVGGAIGNTIYF.

The chain employs TRBV6-5 and TRBJ1-4, with D perhaps TRBD1 (5 bases). V was pared by 6 bases and J by 12 bases, with 20 bases between. The CDR3 has 14 amino acids. In germline, CDR1 is MNHEY, CDR2 SVGAGI. CDR3 nucleotide sequence: TGTGCCAGCAGCTGGGGGAGCCTCCGAGGAGAACTGTTTTTT. Its translation is CASSWGSLRGELFF.

V gene TRBV18 combines with J gene TRBJ1-2; D not resolved. Germline CDR1 is KGHSH and CDR2 is LQKENI. With 4 bases removed from V and 5 bases from J, the gap between germline ends came to 17 bases. The CDR3 runs 15 residues. CDR3 amino acids: CASSLGFRSPYGYTF. The CDR3, as DNA: TGTGCCAGCTCACTCGGGTTCAGGTCTCCTTATGGCTACACCTTC. Complete variable domain (other parts from reference TRBV18 and TRBJ1-2): NAGVMQNPRHLVRRRGQEARLRCSPMKGHSHVYWYRQLPEEGLKFMVYLQKENIIDESGMPKERFSAEFPKEGPSILRIQQVVRGDSAAYFCASSLGFRSPYGYTFGSGTRLTVV.

The CDR3 sequence is CASSDRYDGYTF. The CDR3 DNA reads TGTGCCAGCTCGGACAGGTATGATGGCTACACCTTC. V gene TRBV18 combines with J gene TRBJ1-2; 7 bases are shared with TRBD1. Germline V gives CDR1 KGHSH, CDR2 LQKENI. Unmatched junction bases numbered 4, after V lost 6 bases and J lost 6 bases. CDR3 length: 12 amino acids.

This chain uses TRBV14 with TRBJ1-1; 8 bases line up with TRBD1. The CDR3 is 14 residues long. Germline V gene lookup returns CDR1 SGHDN and CDR2 FVKESK. The ends lost 2 bases at V and 8 bases at J; junction bases unmatched: 7. DNA of the CDR3: TGTGCCAGCAGCCAATCCAGGGGGCCTCAAGAAGCTTTCTTT. Protein: CASSQSRGPQEAFF.

This clone appeared once. The V and J genes are TRBV5-1 and TRBJ2-1, with TRBD2 matching over 13 bases. The trim removed 3 bases at V and 8 bases at J, leaving 11 bases unmatched. CDR3 length equals 17 residues. The germline CDR1 and CDR2 sequences are SGHRS and YFSETQ. CDR3 protein: CASSSYGLAGVADEQFF. DNA of the CDR3: TGCGCCAGCAGCTCCTACGGACTAGCGGGGGTTGCGGATGAGCAGTTCTTC. Complete variable domain (other parts from reference TRBV5-1 and TRBJ2-1): KAGVTQTPRYLIKTRGQQVTLSCSPISGHRSVSWYQQTPGQGLQFLFEYFSETQRNKGNFPGRFSGRQFSNSRSEMNVSTLELGDSALYLCASSSYGLAGVADEQFFGPGTRLTVL.